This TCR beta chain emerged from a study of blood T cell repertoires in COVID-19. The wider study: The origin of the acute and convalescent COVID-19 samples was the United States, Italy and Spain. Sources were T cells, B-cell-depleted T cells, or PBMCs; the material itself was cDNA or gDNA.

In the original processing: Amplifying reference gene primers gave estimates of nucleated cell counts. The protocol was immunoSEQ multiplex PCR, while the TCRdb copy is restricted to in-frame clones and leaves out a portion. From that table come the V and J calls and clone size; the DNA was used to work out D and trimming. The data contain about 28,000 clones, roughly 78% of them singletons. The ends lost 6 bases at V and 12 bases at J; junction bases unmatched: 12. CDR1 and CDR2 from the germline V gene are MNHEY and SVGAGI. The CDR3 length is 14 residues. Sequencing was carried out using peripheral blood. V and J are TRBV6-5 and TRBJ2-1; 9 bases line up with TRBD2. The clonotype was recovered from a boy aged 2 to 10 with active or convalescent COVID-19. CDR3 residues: CASRFSGSPQGQFF. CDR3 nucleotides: TGTGCCAGCAGATTTAGCGGGAGCCCACAAGGGCAGTTCTTC.